The clone carrying this TCR beta chain was seen ten or more times. The CDR3 sequence is 13 residues long. CDR1 and CDR2 (germline): MGHRA, YSYEKL. V dropped 1 base and J dropped 6 bases, with 7 bases sitting between them. This specimen comes from a study of molecular identifiers for immune sequencing clone quantification. TCRdb re-derived calls from the PCR reads in MiXCR, one entry per CDR3 protein. The data hold some 320,000 distinct CDR3 sequences, with around 21% observed a single time. The clonotype originates from a human donor in good health. Some libraries in this study had Jurkat cell RNA spiked in. Sequenced: naive CD8+ T cells from blood, with Jurkat cell RNA spiked in. As for subset: FACS-sorted CD8+CD4-CCR7+CD45RA+ naive T cells. The rearrangement links TRBV4-1 to TRBJ1-5; TRBD1 is a possible D gene (6 bases). The CDR3 spells CASSQARGQPQHF. The CDR3 nucleotides read TGCGCCAGCAGCCAAGCCAGGGGTCAGCCCCAGCATTTT.